The sequence of this T cell receptor (beta chain) was determined in a study of blood T cells in healthy people across ages. V gave up 2 bases and J gave up 0 bases, with 10 bases separating them. Germline lookup yields CDR1 SGHRS and CDR2 YFSETQ. The CDR3 has 15 amino acids. A minimum of 6.5 million PBMCs was isolated per sample. Per sample, no less than 5 micrograms of total RNA were extracted. As concerns this clonotype: Its antigen is not known.

The authors ran a second PCR of about 6 to 12 cycles using a sample-barcoded 5' primer and a J-beta primer mix. Via MiXCR, TCRdb re-called the 5' RACE reads, giving one row per CDR3 protein. There are 1.5 million to 1.8 million distinct CDR3 sequences in the sample; less than 45% occur only once, and around 4% lies in the top ten. General observations from the study: Diversity of TCR beta per million T cells declined in a roughly linear way with age.

The receptor was isolated from a woman aged 18-29 years in good health. Sequenced: blood. The V gene is TRBV5-1, the J gene TRBJ2-3; D not certain. The CDR3 DNA sequence: TGCGCCAGCAGCTTAACAGCGTGGAGCACAGATACGCAGTATTTT. This translates into CASSLTAWSTDTQYF.